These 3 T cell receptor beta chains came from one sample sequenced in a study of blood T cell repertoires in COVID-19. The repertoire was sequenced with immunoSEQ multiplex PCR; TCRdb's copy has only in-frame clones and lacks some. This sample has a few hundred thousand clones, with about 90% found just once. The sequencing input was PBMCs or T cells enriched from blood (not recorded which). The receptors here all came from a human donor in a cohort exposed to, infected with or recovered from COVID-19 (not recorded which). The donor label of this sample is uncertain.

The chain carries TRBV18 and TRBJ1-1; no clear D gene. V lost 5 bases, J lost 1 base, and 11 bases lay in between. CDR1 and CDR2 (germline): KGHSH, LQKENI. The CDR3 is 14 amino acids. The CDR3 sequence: CASSGEPSNTEAFF. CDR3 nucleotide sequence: TGTGCCAGCTCAGGGGAGCCATCGAACACTGAAGCTTTCTTT.

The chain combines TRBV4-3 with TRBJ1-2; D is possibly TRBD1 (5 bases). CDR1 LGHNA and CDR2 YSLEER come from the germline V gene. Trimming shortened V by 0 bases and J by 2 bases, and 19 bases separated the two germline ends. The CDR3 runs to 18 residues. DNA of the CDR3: TGCGCCAGCAGCCAAGAACCCACCCGAAGGGGCTTCAACTATGGCTACACCTTC. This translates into CASSQEPTRRGFNYGYTF.

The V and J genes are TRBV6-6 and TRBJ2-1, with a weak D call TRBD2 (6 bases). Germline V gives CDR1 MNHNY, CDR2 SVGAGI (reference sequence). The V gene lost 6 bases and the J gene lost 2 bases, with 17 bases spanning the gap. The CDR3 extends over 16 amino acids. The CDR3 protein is CASRQRGLQTYNEQFF. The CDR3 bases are TGTGCCAGCAGGCAGAGGGGACTGCAAACCTACAATGAGCAGTTCTTC.